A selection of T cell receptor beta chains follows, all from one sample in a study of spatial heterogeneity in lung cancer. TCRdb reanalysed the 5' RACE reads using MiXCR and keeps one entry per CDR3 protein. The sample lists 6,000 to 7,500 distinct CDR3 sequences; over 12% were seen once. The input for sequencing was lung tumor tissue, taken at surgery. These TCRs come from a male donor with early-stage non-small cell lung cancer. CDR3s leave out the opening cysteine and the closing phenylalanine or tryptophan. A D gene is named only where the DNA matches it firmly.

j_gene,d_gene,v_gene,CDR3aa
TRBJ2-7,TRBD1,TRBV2,ASSEWTGVSAEQY
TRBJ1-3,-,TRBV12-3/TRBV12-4,ASSLYPRTGNTIY
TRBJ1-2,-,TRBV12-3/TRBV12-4,ASSKLGGVYGYT
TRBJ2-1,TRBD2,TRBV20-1,SANALAGTYNEQF
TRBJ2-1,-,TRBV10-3,ATAEGEQF
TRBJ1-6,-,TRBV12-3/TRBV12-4,ASSLGQQKGFGNSPLH
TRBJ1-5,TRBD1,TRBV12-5,ASQGGGYSNQPQH
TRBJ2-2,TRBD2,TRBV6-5,ASRRGLAGVFRELF
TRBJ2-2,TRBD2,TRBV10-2,ASSAPERDPYTGELF
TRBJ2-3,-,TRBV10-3,AISTPRVTDTQY
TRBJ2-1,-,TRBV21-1,ASSKKQGISYNEQF
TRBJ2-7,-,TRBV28,ASSFSRVISYEQY
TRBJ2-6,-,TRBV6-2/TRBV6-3,ASSRGDGANVLT
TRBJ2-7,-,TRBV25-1,ASSDRGYEQY
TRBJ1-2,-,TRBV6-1,ASSLSGSSGYT
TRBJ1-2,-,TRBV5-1,ASSLGGGRYGYT
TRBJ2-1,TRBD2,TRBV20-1,SARDGSGRADEQF